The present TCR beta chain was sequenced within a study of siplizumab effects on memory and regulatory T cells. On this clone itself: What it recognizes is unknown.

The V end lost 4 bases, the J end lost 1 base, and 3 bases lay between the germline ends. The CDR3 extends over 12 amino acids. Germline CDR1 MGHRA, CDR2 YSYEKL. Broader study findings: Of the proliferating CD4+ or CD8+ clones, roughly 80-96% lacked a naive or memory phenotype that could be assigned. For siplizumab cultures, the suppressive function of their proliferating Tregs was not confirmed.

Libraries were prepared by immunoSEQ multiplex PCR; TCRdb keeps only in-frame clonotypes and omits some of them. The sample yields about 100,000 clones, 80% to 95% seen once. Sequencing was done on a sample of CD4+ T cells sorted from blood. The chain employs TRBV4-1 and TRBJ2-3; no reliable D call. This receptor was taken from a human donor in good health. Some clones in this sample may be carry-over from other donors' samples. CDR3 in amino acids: CASSLGTDTQYF. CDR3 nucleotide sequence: TGCGCCAGCAGCCTGGGCACAGATACGCAGTATTTT.